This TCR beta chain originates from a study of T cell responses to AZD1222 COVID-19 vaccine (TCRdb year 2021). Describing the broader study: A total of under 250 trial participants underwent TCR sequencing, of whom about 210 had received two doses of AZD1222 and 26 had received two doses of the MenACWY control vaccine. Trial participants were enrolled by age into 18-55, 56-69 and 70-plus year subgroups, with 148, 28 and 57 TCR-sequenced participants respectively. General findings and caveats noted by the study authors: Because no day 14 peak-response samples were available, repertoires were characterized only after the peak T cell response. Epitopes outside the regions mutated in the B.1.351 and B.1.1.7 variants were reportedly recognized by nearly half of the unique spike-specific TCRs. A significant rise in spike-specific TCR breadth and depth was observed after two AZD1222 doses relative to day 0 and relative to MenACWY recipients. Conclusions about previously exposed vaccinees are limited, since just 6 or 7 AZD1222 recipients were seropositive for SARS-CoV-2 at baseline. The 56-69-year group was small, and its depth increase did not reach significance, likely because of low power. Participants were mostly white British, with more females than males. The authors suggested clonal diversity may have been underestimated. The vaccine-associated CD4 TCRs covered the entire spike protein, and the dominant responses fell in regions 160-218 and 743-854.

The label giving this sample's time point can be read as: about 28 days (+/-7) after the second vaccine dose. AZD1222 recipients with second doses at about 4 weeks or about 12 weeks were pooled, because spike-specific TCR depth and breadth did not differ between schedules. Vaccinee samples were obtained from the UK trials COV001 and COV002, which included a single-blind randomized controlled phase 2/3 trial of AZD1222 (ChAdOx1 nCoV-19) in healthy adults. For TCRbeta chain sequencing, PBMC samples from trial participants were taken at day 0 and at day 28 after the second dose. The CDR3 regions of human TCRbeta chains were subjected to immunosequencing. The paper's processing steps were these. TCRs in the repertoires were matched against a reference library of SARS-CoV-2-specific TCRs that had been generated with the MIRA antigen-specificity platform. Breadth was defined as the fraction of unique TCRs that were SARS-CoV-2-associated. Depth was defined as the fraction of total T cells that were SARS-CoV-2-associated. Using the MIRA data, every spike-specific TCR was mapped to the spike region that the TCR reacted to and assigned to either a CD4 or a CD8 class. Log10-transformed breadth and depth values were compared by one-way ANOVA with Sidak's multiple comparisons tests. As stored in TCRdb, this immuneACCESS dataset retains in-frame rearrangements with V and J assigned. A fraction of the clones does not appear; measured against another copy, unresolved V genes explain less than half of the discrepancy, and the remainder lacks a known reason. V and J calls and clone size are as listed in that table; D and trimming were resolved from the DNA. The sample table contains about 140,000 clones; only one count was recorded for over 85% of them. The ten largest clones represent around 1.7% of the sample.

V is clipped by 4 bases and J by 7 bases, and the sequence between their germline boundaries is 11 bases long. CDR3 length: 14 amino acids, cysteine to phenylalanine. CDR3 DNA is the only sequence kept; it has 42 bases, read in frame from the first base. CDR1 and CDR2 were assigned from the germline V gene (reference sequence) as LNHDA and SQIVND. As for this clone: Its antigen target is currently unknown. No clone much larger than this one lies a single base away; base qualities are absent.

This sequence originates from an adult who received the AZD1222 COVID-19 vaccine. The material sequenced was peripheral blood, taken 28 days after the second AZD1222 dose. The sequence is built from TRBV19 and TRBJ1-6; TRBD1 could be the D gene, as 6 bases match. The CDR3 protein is CASSTRQVNSPLHF. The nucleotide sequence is TGTGCCAGTAGTACCCGACAGGTCAATTCACCCCTCCACTTT.